This entry lists 11 T cell receptor beta chains sequenced from one sample in a study of T cell responses to AZD1222 COVID-19 vaccine. Measured with immunoSEQ multiplex PCR; TCRdb has only the in-frame clones, and not every one. Of about 56,000 clones in the sample, 70% to 90% were seen once. The material was peripheral blood, obtained on day 0 of AZD1222 vaccination. The receptors stem from an adult in good health.

The chain links TRBV6-5 to TRBJ1-1, with 9 positions matching TRBD1. Germline trimming cut 5 bases from V and 3 bases from J; bases unmatched to any gene: 4. The CDR3 is 14 amino acids. Germline V gene data show CDR1 as MNHEY and CDR2 as SVGAGI. The DNA of the CDR3 is TGTGCCAGCAGTCCCCGGACAGGGGACACTGAAGCTTTCTTT. It specifies CASSPRTGDTEAFF.

The chain uses TRBV5-6 and TRBJ1-2; 8 bases agree with TRBD1. The ends lost 0 bases at V and 4 bases at J; junction bases unmatched: 8. The CDR3 covers 16 residues. Germline lookup yields CDR1 SGHDT and CDR2 YYEEEE. The DNA of the CDR3 is TGTGCCAGCAGCTTGGTCGGCGTCGGACAGGGCTATGGCTACACCTTC. This codes for CASSLVGVGQGYGYTF.

This rearrangement joins TRBV5-5 to TRBJ2-7, with TRBD1 identical over 8 bases. Germline values: CDR1 SGHKS, CDR2 YYEKEE (reference sequence). After removal of 4 bases from V and 7 bases from J, the junction contained 7 bases not matched to a gene. The CDR3 consists of 13 residues. The CDR3 bases are TGTGCCAGCAGCCTACAGGGGGTTATGGAGCAGTACTTC. Encoded protein: CASSLQGVMEQYF. The whole variable domain, remainder taken from reference TRBV5-5 and TRBJ2-7, is DAGVTQSPTHLIKTRGQQVTLRCSPISGHKSVSWYQQVLGQGPQFIFQYYEKEERGRGNFPDRFSARQFPNYSSELNVNALLLGDSALYLCASSLQGVMEQYFGPGTRLTVT.

J is TRBJ1-5 and V is TRBV24-1; D unresolved. The V and J ends lost 5 bases and 0 bases respectively, with 7 bases between them. The CDR3 loop spans 14 amino acids. Germline V CDR1 and CDR2: KGHDR, SFDVKD. The CDR3 spells CATSVSPSNQPQHF. The CDR3 DNA is TGTGCCACCAGTGTTAGCCCTAGCAATCAGCCCCAGCATTTT.

V gene TRBV4-1 combines with J gene TRBJ1-2; D remains ambiguous. The CDR3 totals 13 residues. V was shortened by 2 bases and J by 2 bases, with 6 bases between the two germline ends. Looked up from germline, CDR1 is MGHRA and CDR2 is YSYEKL. The CDR3 sequence: CASSQLENYGYTF. For the CDR3, the DNA is TGCGCCAGCAGCCAATTGGAGAACTATGGCTACACCTTC.

The chain carries TRBV28 and TRBJ2-7; the D gene is possibly TRBD2 (5 bases). The CDR3 is 12 amino acids. V dropped 5 bases and J dropped 6 bases, with 11 bases sitting between them. Germline lookup yields CDR1 MDHEN and CDR2 SYDVKM. The CDR3 DNA reads TGTGCCAGCAGTCCTTCCGGGATCGAGCAGTACTTC. It specifies CASSPSGIEQYF.

The chain employs TRBV14 and TRBJ2-2; weak D call: TRBD2 (5 bases). Trimming shortened V by 2 bases and J by 4 bases, and 8 bases separated the two germline ends. The V gene's germline CDR1 is SGHDN and CDR2 FVKESK. This CDR3 is built from 14 residues. CDR3 loop: CASSQSGSTGELFF. CDR3 nucleotides: TGTGCCAGCAGCCAAAGCGGATCCACCGGGGAGCTGTTTTTT.

This chain joins TRBV2 and TRBJ2-1, with D hard to call. V dropped 8 bases and J dropped 10 bases, with 9 bases sitting between them. Germline V lookup: CDR1 SNHLY, CDR2 FYNNEI. The CDR3 is 10 residues long. This chain's CDR3 is CASRVKEQFF. The CDR3 coding sequence is TGTGCCAGCCGGGTAAAGGAGCAGTTCTTC.

V gene TRBV5-1 combines with J gene TRBJ2-3; 7 bases are a match to TRBD2. V was pared by 4 bases and J by 0 bases, with 8 bases of the junction left unmatched. The V gene's germline CDR1 is SGHRS and CDR2 YFSETQ. This CDR3 comprises 16 residues. CDR3 sequence (DNA): TGCGCCAGCAGCCCGGGACTATCAACTAGCACAGATACGCAGTATTTT. Its translation is CASSPGLSTSTDTQYF.

J is TRBJ2-2 and V is TRBV11-3; D gene ambiguous. V dropped 1 base and J dropped 0 bases, with 6 bases sitting between them. The CDR3 covers 15 residues. From germline, CDR1 is SGHNT and CDR2 YENEEA. The CDR3 sequence: CASSLGVANTGELFF. CDR3 sequence (DNA): TGTGCCAGCAGCTTAGGTGTCGCGAACACCGGGGAGCTGTTTTTT.

CDR3 sequence reads: CASTPLDRGLNEQYF. Here the CDR3 DNA reads TGTGCCAGCACCCCCCTGGACAGGGGGCTGAACGAGCAGTACTTC. V is TRBV5-6 and J is TRBJ2-7; 11 bases are a match to TRBD1. The CDR3 spans 15 residues. V lost 6 bases to trimming and J lost 5 bases; unmatched junction nucleotides: 10. Germline V lookup: CDR1 SGHDT, CDR2 YYEEEE.